This T cell receptor beta chain was documented in a study of cytotoxic CD8 clonotypes in ibrutinib-treated CLL. Study-wide results and limits: Public clonotypes (which were uncommon) either contracted or remained stable on treatment. Clonality, elevated at ibrutinib response, dropped back toward baseline at progression.

Clones were read by immunoSEQ multiplex PCR, and TCRdb kept only the in-frame ones, dropping some. Among nearly 300,000 clones listed, approximately 76% were seen once. Turning to this clone: Its specificity is unknown.

The CDR3 is made up of 16 amino acids. CDR1 SGDLS and CDR2 YYNGEE come from the germline V gene. Trimming took 0 bases from V and 2 from J, leaving 13 bases between them. This chain uses TRBV9 with TRBJ2-3; D possibly corresponds to TRBD1 (6 bases). The source of this sequence is a human donor with chronic lymphocytic leukemia. The sequences come from PBMCs, collected at disease progression, from a patient treated with ibrutinib. CDR3 in DNA: TGTGCCAGCAGCGTAGTGCCAGGGGACCACACAGATACGCAGTATTTT. Translating it yields CASSVVPGDHTDTQYF.